This is a list of T cell receptor beta chains from one sample in a study of shared clonotypes between healthy human individuals. The method was immunoSEQ multiplex PCR; TCRdb's version includes in-frame clones alone and lacks a portion of them. The profile covers more than 1.2 million clones, with less than 99% appearing a single time and 0.3% to 0.45% taken by the ten largest. Sequencing used naive CD4+ T cells sorted from blood. These receptors were obtained from a man in his thirties or forties in good health. CDR3s include the opening cysteine and the closing phenylalanine or tryptophan. The order of the fields is D gene, clone size, V gene, J gene, CDR3 DNA, CDR3 protein. D genes are given only for firm matches. Rows may omit the clone size; those that give it use once, few, many or a size class.

-	once	TRBV28	TRBJ2-7	TGTGCCAGCAGTCCCACAGGCTTCGAGCAGTACTTC	CASSPTGFEQYF
-	-	TRBV4-1	TRBJ2-2	TGCGCCAGCAGCCTGGAGGACAGCGACCAGGGGGAGCTGTTTTTT	CASSLEDSDQGELFF
TRBD1	-	TRBV6-5	TRBJ2-7	TGTGCCAGCAGTTACCTGACAGGGTACGAGCAGTACTTC	CASSYLTGYEQYF
TRBD1	once	TRBV6-5	TRBJ2-1	TGTGCCAGCAGTTACATCGGACAGGGTAAAGGCAATGAGCAGTTCTTC	CASSYIGQGKGNEQFF
TRBD2	-	TRBV5-1	TRBJ2-1	TGCGCCAGCAGCTTGGCCTTTGCGGGAGACGAGGATGAGCAGTTCTTC	CASSLAFAGDEDEQFF
TRBD2	-	TRBV5-1	TRBJ2-1	TGCGCCAGCAGCTTGCCGGGAGGGGGTAATGAGCAGTTCTTC	CASSLPGGGNEQFF
-	-	TRBV6-5	TRBJ1-5	TGTGCCAGCAGTCCGGCCCGGAATCAGCCCCAGCATTTT	CASSPARNQPQHF
-	-	TRBV10-3	TRBJ2-1	TGTGCCATCAGTCCACGAAGCGCAGAAGGGTCCCATGAGCAGTTCTTC	CAISPRSAEGSHEQFF
TRBD1	-	TRBV5-4	TRBJ2-7	TGTGCCAGCAGCTCCCCGGGACAGGGAATCTACGAGCAGTACTTC	CASSSPGQGIYEQYF
TRBD2	-	TRBV6-6	TRBJ2-7	TGTGCCAGCAGTTACGGCGGGGGTGACGACGAGCAGTACTTC	CASSYGGGDDEQYF
-	once	TRBV5-1	TRBJ2-3	TGCGCCAGCAGGCGGACCACAGATACGCAGTATTTT	CASRRTTDTQYF
-	-	TRBV9	TRBJ1-1	TGTGCCAGCAGCGTAGTGGCAGCTAACACTGAAGCTTTCTTT	CASSVVAANTEAFF
TRBD1	-	TRBV7-9	TRBJ2-5	TGTGCCAGCAGCCCTCGGACAGGCCCCCTAGAGACCCAGTACTTC	CASSPRTGPLETQYF
-	-	TRBV30	TRBJ2-7	TGTGCCTGGAGTGTCGAGCACGAGCAGTACTTC	CAWSVEHEQYF
TRBD1	-	TRBV5-1	TRBJ2-7	TGCGCCAGCAGACGCGAGCATTCCGGGACAGCATACGAGCAGTACTTC	CASRREHSGTAYEQYF
-	-	TRBV2	TRBJ2-5	TGTGCCAGCAGTCCCGAGCAGGGTGGAGAGACCCAGTACTTC	CASSPEQGGETQYF
-	once	TRBV9	TRBJ1-5	TGTGCCAGCAGCCCCCACCCAGGGTATAGCCAGCCCCAGCATTTT	CASSPHPGYSQPQHF
-	-	TRBV6-1	TRBJ1-5	TGTGCCAGCAGTGAACGGTCCCTTTGGACCCAGCATTTT	CASSERSLWTQHF
-	-	TRBV30	TRBJ2-1	TGTGCCTGGAGGGGGGGGCAGGGCTCCTACAATGAGCAGTTCTTC	CAWRGGQGSYNEQFF
-	-	TRBV5-1	TRBJ2-5	TGCGCCAGCAGCTTCGAGAGGGGGGAGACCCAGTACTTC	CASSFERGETQYF
-	once	TRBV29-1	TRBJ1-1	TGCAGCGTTGACGGAGCTTTCTTT	CSVDGAFF
-	-	TRBV29-1	TRBJ2-7	TGCAGCGTTGGTTCGTACTACGAGCAGTACTTC	CSVGSYYEQYF
-	-	TRBV6-6	TRBJ2-7	TGTGCCAGCAGTTACTCGGTGAGCTACGAGCAGTACTTC	CASSYSVSYEQYF
-	-	TRBV5-1	TRBJ1-3	TGCGCCAGCAGCTCTGGACGGACCATCTCTGGAAACACCATATATTTT	CASSSGRTISGNTIYF
TRBD2	-	TRBV19	TRBJ2-1	TGTGCCAGTAGTATAGACCGGACTAGCCAAGCTCACAATGAGCAGTTCTTC	CASSIDRTSQAHNEQFF
-	-	TRBV6-1	TRBJ2-3	TGTGCCAGCAGTGTTGGATCGGGGGATACGCAGTATTTT	CASSVGSGDTQYF
-	-	TRBV29-1	TRBJ2-3	TGCAGCGCCCTCTTGGGGGGTACGCAGTATTTT	CSALLGGTQYF
-	-	TRBV30	TRBJ2-5	TGTGCCTGGAGTCGGGGGTTAGCGGAAGAGACCCAGTACTTC	CAWSRGLAEETQYF
-	-	TRBV28	TRBJ1-5	TGTGCCAGCCTCGGGACGCTCAAGTACTATCAGCCCCAGCATTTT	CASLGTLKYYQPQHF
-	-	TRBV5-1	TRBJ1-2	TGCGCCAGCAGCTTGGTATTATCAGATGGCTACACCTTC	CASSLVLSDGYTF
TRBD2	-	TRBV7-3	TRBJ2-1	TGTGCCAGCAGCCGAAAGCGGGAGGCCTACAATGAGCAGTTCTTC	CASSRKREAYNEQFF
-	-	TRBV9	TRBJ2-2	TGTGCCAGCAGCCAAGACGCTACCAACACCGGGGAGCTGTTTTTT	CASSQDATNTGELFF
TRBD2	-	TRBV30	TRBJ2-1	TGTGCCTGGAGTCAGCTAGCGGGAGGTGGGGATGAGCAGTTCTTC	CAWSQLAGGGDEQFF